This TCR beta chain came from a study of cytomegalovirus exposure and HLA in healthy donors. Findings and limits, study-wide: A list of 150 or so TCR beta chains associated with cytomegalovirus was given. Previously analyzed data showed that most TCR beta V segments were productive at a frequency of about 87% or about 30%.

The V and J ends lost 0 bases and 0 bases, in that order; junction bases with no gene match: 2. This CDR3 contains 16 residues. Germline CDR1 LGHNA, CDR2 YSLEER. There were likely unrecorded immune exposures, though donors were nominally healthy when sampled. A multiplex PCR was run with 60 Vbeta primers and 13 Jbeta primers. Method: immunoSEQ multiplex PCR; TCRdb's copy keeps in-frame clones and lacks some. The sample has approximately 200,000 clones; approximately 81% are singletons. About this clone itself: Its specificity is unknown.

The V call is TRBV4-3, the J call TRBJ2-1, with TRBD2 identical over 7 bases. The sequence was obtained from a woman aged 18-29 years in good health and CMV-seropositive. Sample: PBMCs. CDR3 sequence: CASSQDGGGSYNEQFF. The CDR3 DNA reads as TGCGCCAGCAGCCAAGATGGGGGGGGCTCCTACAATGAGCAGTTCTTC.